A single sample gave rise to the 22 T cell receptor beta chains below, sequenced in a study of T cell repertoires in cytomegalovirus infection. TCRdb used MiXCR to reprocess the reads, holding one entry per CDR3 protein. The sample yields tens of thousands of distinct CDR3 sequences, 20% seen once. These receptors are not linked to any known antigen. Sequences were derived from CD8+ T cells from cultured PBMCs, sampled from culture after CMV antigen stimulation. Source of these receptors: a human donor in good health (CMV status not recorded). Some clones in this sample may be carry-over from other donors' samples.

The rearrangement uses TRBV19 and TRBJ2-1, with 8 bases identical to TRBD2. V shed 2 bases and J 8 bases; nucleotides not matched to a gene: 8. Germline CDR1 is LNHDA and CDR2 is SQIVND (reference sequence). CDR3 length equals 15 residues. DNA for the CDR3: TGTGCCAGTAGTATACGCGGGGGGCTCGTGGATGAGCAGTTCTTC. Residues: CASSIRGGLVDEQFF.

This chain links TRBV11-1 with TRBJ2-3, with a tentative D call TRBD2 (6 bases). CDR1 SGHAT and CDR2 FQDESV come from the germline V gene (reference sequence). V shed 2 bases and J shed 0 bases, with 12 bases lying between them. The CDR3 consists of 16 residues. The CDR3 sequence: CASSLLSGFSTDTQYF. The DNA for the CDR3 is TGTGCCAGCAGCTTACTTAGCGGATTTAGCACAGATACGCAGTATTTT.

The chain has TRBV6-1 and TRBJ1-1, with no clear D. In germline, CDR1 is MNHNS, CDR2 SASEGT. The CDR3 has 11 amino acids. The V end lost 6 bases, the J end lost 2 bases, and 4 bases lay between the germline ends. Here the CDR3 reads CASRRNTEAFF. DNA of the CDR3: TGTGCCAGCAGGAGAAACACTGAAGCTTTCTTT.

J is TRBJ2-3 and V is TRBV7-2; unclear D gene. Trimming stripped 4 bases from V and 2 bases from J, with 7 bases between. Germline V CDR1 and CDR2: SGHTA, FQGNSA. The CDR3 totals 13 residues. DNA of the CDR3: TGTGCCAGCAGCTATTATAACACAGATACGCAGTATTTT. It encodes CASSYYNTDTQYF. Complete variable domain (other parts from reference TRBV7-2 and TRBJ2-3): GAGVSQSPSNKVTEKGKDVELRCDPISGHTALYWYRQSLGQGLEFLIYFQGNSAPDKSGLPSDRFSAERTGGSVSTLTIQRTQQEDSAVYLCASSYYNTDTQYFGPGTRLTVL.

This clonotype appeared a few times. The rearrangement links TRBV12-3 or TRBV12-4 to TRBJ1-1; D remains unclear. V gave up 3 bases and J gave up 1 base, with 9 bases separating them. The length of the CDR3 is 14 residues. This CDR3 is CASSFFSGNTEAFF. CDR3 sequence (DNA): TGTGCCAGCAGTTTTTTCTCAGGGAACACTGAAGCTTTCTTT.

The chain joins TRBV4-3 to TRBJ2-7, with 9 bases aligning to TRBD2. The CDR3 length is 17 residues. In germline, CDR1 is LGHNA, CDR2 YSLEER. The ends lost 0 bases at V and 2 bases at J; junction bases unmatched: 8. The CDR3 sequence is CASSQDRGQRGAYEQYF. The CDR3 region has the DNA TGCGCCAGCAGCCAAGATCGGGGGCAGCGGGGGGCCTACGAGCAGTACTTC.

This clonotype came up a few times. The rearrangement joins TRBV7-2 to TRBJ2-5, with 13 bases lining up with TRBD2. V shed 8 bases, J shed 2 bases, and the junction held 5 bases outside the gene matches. The CDR3 is 15 amino acids. Germline V gene data show CDR1 as SGHTA and CDR2 as FQGNSA. The DNA of the CDR3 is TGTGCCAGCGGGCGACTAGCGGGGGGTCAAGAGACCCAGTACTTC. It encodes CASGRLAGGQETQYF. The full variable domain, in which reference TRBV7-2 and TRBJ2-5 provide the parts outside the CDR3, is GAGVSQSPSNKVTEKGKDVELRCDPISGHTALYWYRQSLGQGLEFLIYFQGNSAPDKSGLPSDRFSAERTGGSVSTLTIQRTQQEDSAVYLCASGRLAGGQETQYFGPGTRLLVL.

The rearrangement joins TRBV29-1 to TRBJ1-1, with unresolved D. The germline V and J ends were trimmed by 5 bases and 2 bases, with 12 bases remaining between them. The CDR3 length is 13 residues. The germline gives CDR1 SQVTM, CDR2 ANQGSEA. The CDR3 DNA follows: TGCAGCGTTTCCTTGGCGTTCAACACTGAAGCTTTCTTT. It yields the protein CSVSLAFNTEAFF. Full variable domain (remainder filled in from reference TRBV29-1 and TRBJ1-1): SAVISQKPSRDICQRGTSLTIQCQVDSQVTMMFWYRQQPGQSLTLIATANQGSEATYESGFVIDKFPISRPNLTFSTLTVSNMSPEDSSIYLCSVSLAFNTEAFFGQGTRLTVV.

This clonotype appeared a few times. This chain links TRBV10-3 with TRBJ1-1; D is uncertain. CDR1 and CDR2 (germline): ENHRY, SYGVKD. V lost 8 bases, J lost 1 base, and 20 bases lay in between. This CDR3 is built from 16 residues. The CDR3: CAIARTAKEGNTEAFF. Written as DNA, the CDR3 is TGTGCCATCGCCCGGACCGCTAAGGAAGGGAACACTGAAGCTTTCTTT.

This chain uses TRBV7-6 with TRBJ2-6; no clear D. V gave up 2 bases and J gave up 1 base, with 6 bases separating them. The CDR3 sequence is 15 residues long. Germline V gene data show CDR1 as SGHVS and CDR2 as FNYEAQ. The CDR3 DNA sequence: TGTGCCAGCAGCTTAAAAGGGTCTGGGGCCAACGTCCTGACTTTC. This codes for CASSLKGSGANVLTF.

This clonotype has just a few counts. The junction differs from germline at one of its ends, possibly a read error. The genes are TRBV7-2 and TRBJ2-7; 7 bases map to TRBD1. The CDR3 spans 15 residues. Germline V gives CDR1 SGHTA, CDR2 FQGNSA. The CDR3 region is CAGSSPGQACYEQYF. CDR3 sequence (DNA): TGTGCCGGCAGCTCACCTGGACAGGCCTGCTACGAGCAGTACTTC. Variable domain in full (rest from reference TRBV7-2 and TRBJ2-7): GAGVSQSPSNKVTEKGKDVELRCDPISGHTALYWYRQSLGQGLEFLIYFQGNSAPDKSGLPSDRFSAERTGGSVSTLTIQRTQQEDSAVYLCAGSSPGQACYEQYFGPGTRLTVT.

This sequence joins TRBV20-1 and TRBJ2-7; D gene unclear. There are 16 residues in the CDR3. CDR1 and CDR2 (germline): DFQATT, SNEGSKA (reference sequence). The germline V and J ends were trimmed by 0 bases and 0 bases, with 15 bases remaining between them. For the CDR3, the DNA is TGCAGTGCTAGAGATTGGAAACAGTATTACTCCTACGAGCAGTACTTC. Encoded protein: CSARDWKQYYSYEQYF.

CDR3 DNA: TGTGCCACCAAGGGTGTTGTCGGGGAGCTGTTTTTT. Its translation: CATKGVVGELFF. The chain carries TRBV6-5 and TRBJ2-2; D is ambiguous. V dropped 10 bases and J dropped 7 bases, with 13 bases sitting between them. CDR1 MNHEY and CDR2 SVGAGI come from the germline V gene. The CDR3 has 12 residues.

This clonotype was found a few times. The genes are TRBV7-2 and TRBJ2-1; D is unresolved. This CDR3 spans 13 amino acids. Germline CDR1 is SGHTA and CDR2 is FQGNSA. The germline V and J ends were trimmed by 3 bases and 5 bases, with 8 bases remaining between them. CDR3 sequence reads: CASSFWGNNEQFF. Written as DNA, the CDR3 is TGTGCCAGCAGCTTCTGGGGAAACAATGAGCAGTTCTTC.

This clonotype was counted between two and nine times. The chain has TRBV10-3 and TRBJ2-3, with unresolved D. Trimming stripped 6 bases from V and 4 bases from J, with 5 bases between. Germline V CDR1 and CDR2: ENHRY, SYGVKD. This CDR3 has 11 amino acids. In DNA form, the CDR3 reads TGTGCCATCAGCGGCCCAGATACGCAGTATTTT. This gives the protein CAISGPDTQYF.

This clonotype was observed many times. The chain combines TRBV29-1 with TRBJ2-1, with a possible D match to TRBD2 (7 bases). Germline V gene lookup returns CDR1 SQVTM and CDR2 ANQGSEA. The ends were cut back, 3 bases at V and 1 base at J, with 16 bases in the middle. This CDR3 is built from 16 residues. In nucleotides, the CDR3 is TGCAGCGTTGAGGGGGGGGCCATTAAATCCTACAATGAGCAGTTCTTC. Protein product: CSVEGGAIKSYNEQFF.

This chain joins TRBV4-1 and TRBJ1-2; D not certain. The CDR3 runs 17 residues. The germline V gene has CDR1 MGHRA and CDR2 YSYEKL. V gave up 0 bases and J gave up 4 bases, with 18 bases separating them. DNA for the CDR3: TGCGCCAGCAGCCAAGATAAGTCGGAGGGTCTACGCTATGGCTACACCTTC. Translation: CASSQDKSEGLRYGYTF.

The V gene is TRBV27, the J gene TRBJ2-7; TRBD1 or TRBD2 may be the D gene (5 bases each). Germline V gives CDR1 MNHEY, CDR2 SMNVEV (reference sequence). The CDR3 is made up of 13 amino acids. Trimming took off 6 bases at V and 3 bases at J, with 12 bases between the two ends. The CDR3 region is CASSRGQYYEQYF. Here the CDR3 DNA reads TGTGCCAGCAGCCGGGGCCAATACTACGAGCAGTACTTC.

The chain is built from TRBV27 and TRBJ1-5; D unclear. The germline gives CDR1 MNHEY, CDR2 SMNVEV (reference sequence). With 10 bases removed from V and 1 base from J, the gap between germline ends came to 26 bases. The CDR3 is made up of 18 amino acids. This CDR3 reads CAIVVGNRLGNSNQPQHF. The CDR3 nucleotides are TGTGCCATCGTCGTAGGTAATAGGTTAGGGAACAGCAATCAGCCCCAGCATTTT.

J is TRBJ2-2 and V is TRBV11-2; unclear D gene. The germline V gene has CDR1 SGHAT and CDR2 FQNNGV. V lost 3 bases to trimming and J lost 5 bases, with 13 bases between them. This CDR3 region has 15 residues. CDR3 coding DNA: TGTGCCAGCAGCTTCACAGAGATTAGGACCGGGGAGCTGTTTTTT. Encoded protein: CASSFTEIRTGELFF.

This clonotype has only a few counts. The rearrangement uses TRBV11-2 and TRBJ1-1; the D is unclear. The CDR3 loop spans 13 amino acids. Looked up from germline, CDR1 is SGHAT and CDR2 is FQNNGV. V gave up 1 base and J gave up 3 bases, with 6 bases separating them. The CDR3 DNA follows: TGTGCCAGCAGCTTAGGGCAGTACACTGAAGCTTTCTTT. Translation: CASSLGQYTEAFF.

The gene calls are TRBV12-3 or TRBV12-4 and TRBJ2-1; tentatively, D is TRBD2 (6 bases). The CDR3 runs 13 residues. V was clipped by 3 bases and J by 4 bases, with 7 bases between them. The CDR3 DNA reads as TGTGCCAGCAGTTTTGGACTATACAATGAGCAGTTCTTC. Protein sequence: CASSFGLYNEQFF.